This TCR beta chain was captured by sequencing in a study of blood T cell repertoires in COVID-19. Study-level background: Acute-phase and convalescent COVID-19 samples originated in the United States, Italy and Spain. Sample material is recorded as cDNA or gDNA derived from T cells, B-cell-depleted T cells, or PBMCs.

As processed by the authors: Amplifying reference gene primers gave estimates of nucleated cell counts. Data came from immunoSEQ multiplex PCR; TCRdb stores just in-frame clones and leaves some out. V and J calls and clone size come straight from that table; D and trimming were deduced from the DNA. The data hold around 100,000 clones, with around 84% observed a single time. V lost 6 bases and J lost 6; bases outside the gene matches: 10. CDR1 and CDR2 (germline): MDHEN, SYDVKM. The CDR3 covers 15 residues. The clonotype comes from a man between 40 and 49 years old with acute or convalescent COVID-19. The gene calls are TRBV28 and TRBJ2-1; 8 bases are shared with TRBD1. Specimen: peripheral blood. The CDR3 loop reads CASSTGQGRINEQFF. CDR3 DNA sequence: TGTGCCAGCAGCACCGGACAGGGTAGGATCAATGAGCAGTTCTTC.